This TCR beta chain came from a study of immune evolution from preneoplasia to lung adenocarcinoma. Points from the study as a whole: Top clone share appeared to fall from AAH through AIS, MIA, adenocarcinoma.

Trimming stripped 8 bases from V and 4 bases from J, with 12 bases between. Germline V gene sequence: CDR1 MNHEY, CDR2 SMNVEV (reference sequence). The CDR3 runs to 13 residues. TCRdb's copy holds only in-frame clones and misses some; the assay was immunoSEQ multiplex PCR. The sample shows 8,000 to 9,500 clones, approximately 82% of them seen only once. This clone was counted between two and nine times. Its antigen is unidentified. Macro-dissection enriched premalignant or tumor cells before nucleic acid extraction. This clonotype was obtained from an older donor with lung adenocarcinoma. The chain joins TRBV27 to TRBJ1-5; perhaps TRBD1 as D (5 bases). Sequencing was performed on FFPE minimally invasive lung adenocarcinoma tissue. Here the CDR3 reads CASLPGGNQPQHF. The CDR3 nucleotides read TGTGCCAGCCTCCCGGGGGGAAATCAGCCCCAGCATTTT.